The 3 T cell receptor beta chains listed next were all sequenced from one sample in a study of blood T cell repertoires in COVID-19. Profiling relied on immunoSEQ multiplex PCR, and the TCRdb table lists in-frame clones only, not all of them. The data show some 260,000 clones, 88% seen once. Specimen: peripheral blood. These receptors were taken from a man older than 75 with acute or convalescent COVID-19.

This chain connects TRBV6-5 to TRBJ2-6; no clear D gene. Trimming took 2 bases from V and 4 from J, leaving 9 bases between them. The germline gives CDR1 MNHEY, CDR2 SVGAGI. CDR3 length: 15 amino acids. CDR3 sequence reads: CASSYDSTGANVLTF. The CDR3 DNA sequence: TGTGCCAGCAGTTACGATAGCACCGGGGCCAACGTCCTGACTTTC.

This chain uses TRBV7-2 with TRBJ2-1, with D perhaps TRBD2 (5 bases). V was trimmed by 5 bases and J by 7 bases, leaving 15 bases between them. This CDR3 contains 14 residues. Germline V lookup: CDR1 SGHTA, CDR2 FQGNSA. Here the CDR3 reads CASSIRAAPNEQFF. Here the CDR3 DNA reads TGTGCCAGCAGCATTCGAGCGGCACCGAATGAGCAGTTCTTC.

The chain is built from TRBV28 and TRBJ1-1; 7 bases fit TRBD1. There are 14 residues in the CDR3. CDR1 is MDHEN and CDR2 is SYDVKM in the germline V gene. The ends lost 6 bases at V and 2 bases at J; junction bases unmatched: 6. CDR3 nucleotides: TGTGCCAGCAGGCGACAGGGAATCAACACTGAAGCTTTCTTT. This gives the protein CASRRQGINTEAFF.